This TCR beta chain was sequenced for a study of T-cell reconstitution after alpha-beta-depleted transplantation in children. The germline V gene encodes CDR1 KGHSH and CDR2 LQKENI. V lost 4 bases, J lost 4 bases, and 6 bases stayed unmatched. This CDR3 contains 14 residues. This sample's TCRbeta library carried unique molecular identifier barcodes. One entry per CDR3 protein, called by TCRdb with MiXCR from the PCR reads. This table has roughly 250,000 distinct CDR3 sequences, roughly 8.2% appearing once. This clonotype appeared many times. No antigen is known for it. Study results and caveats: At the one-year point after transplant, T-cell counts and TCRbeta diversity were found to come mostly from T cells that had been newly produced. TCRbeta diversity was high at day 60 in some patients (a result of surviving recipient T cells and thymic progenitors). Where alpha-beta T cells came from about two months after transplant was reportedly several hundred expanded graft clones.

The chain couples TRBV18 to TRBJ1-2; 7 bases are shared with TRBD1. This receptor was identified in a male patient younger than 18 who had a stem cell transplant for acute lymphoblastic leukemia, so the T cells may come from the graft donor. This sample comprised PBMCs, mostly from graft donor cells, obtained 180 days after TCRalphabeta/CD19-depleted stem cell transplant. The CDR3 bases are TGTGCCAGCTCACACGACAGGGCCTCCTATGGCTACACCTTC. It yields the protein CASSHDRASYGYTF. Full variable domain (outside the CDR3, taken from reference TRBV18 and TRBJ1-2): NAGVMQNPRHLVRRRGQEARLRCSPMKGHSHVYWYRQLPEEGLKFMVYLQKENIIDESGMPKERFSAEFPKEGPSILRIQQVVRGDSAAYFCASSHDRASYGYTFGSGTRLTVV.